This T cell receptor (beta chain) came from a study of blood T cell repertoires in COVID-19. The wider study: Donors in the United States, Italy and Spain gave samples during acute or convalescent COVID-19. The cDNA or gDNA used as material had been derived from T cells, B-cell-depleted T cells, or PBMCs.

The CDR3 runs to 13 residues. Germline V gene lookup returns CDR1 MNHEY and CDR2 SVGAGI. With 11 bases removed from V and 3 bases from J, the gap between germline ends came to 16 bases. Authors' data handling: Amplified reference gene primers provided the basis for estimating nucleated cell counts. Some clones are missing from TCRdb's copy, which holds only in-frame ones; the method was immunoSEQ multiplex PCR. The V and J calls and clone size are taken from that table; D and trimming were inferred from the DNA. This table holds approximately 130,000 clones, 80% to 85% found once. The V call is TRBV6-5, the J call TRBJ1-2; D might be TRBD1 (6 bases). The sequenced material came from peripheral blood. The sequence came from a woman in her sixties or seventies with active or convalescent COVID-19. The CDR3 region has the DNA TGTGCCGGGGGGGGCGAATCAGACTATGGCTACACCTTC. Protein sequence: CAGGGESDYGYTF.